Listed below are T cell receptor beta chains from one sample, sequenced in a study of cytomegalovirus exposure and HLA in healthy donors. Clones were sequenced by immunoSEQ multiplex PCR, and TCRdb holds only the in-frame ones, with some missing. Of about 150,000 clones listed, about 68% are singletons. The source material was PBMCs. The source is a man younger than 35 in good health and CMV-seronegative. Both conserved end residues are part of each CDR3. Clone size, where shown, is once, few, many, or a class for clones that have expanded.

TRBV29-1	TRBJ2-7	few	CSVEGRDSYEQYF
TRBV13	TRBJ2-5	NA	CASSLGHVNGRPLGEQYF
TRBV18	TRBJ1-1	few	CASSLNSPEAFF
TRBV7-2	TRBJ2-7	NA	CASSWDSVGYEQYF
TRBV15	TRBJ2-5	once	CATSRDIAGGVQETQYF
TRBV27	TRBJ2-7	NA	CASSTGGEQYF
TRBV19	TRBJ1-6	NA	CASFGYGSPLHF
TRBV4-1	TRBJ2-5	NA	CASSQGRVGRERETQYF
TRBV13	TRBJ2-1	NA	CASSLGVRPQFF
TRBV10-3	TRBJ2-1	few	CAISALAGGKGGNEQFF
TRBV5-6	TRBJ2-2	NA	CASSRTSVAGELFF
TRBV5-1	TRBJ2-7	NA	CASSLGIPGYEQYF
TRBV5-1	TRBJ2-5	NA	CASSTGTSGETQYF
TRBV10-2	TRBJ2-5	NA	CASSLTGVGETQYF
TRBV28	TRBJ1-2	NA	CASIQGGDYGYTF
TRBV4-1	TRBJ2-7	NA	CASSQDQRQGSYEQYF
TRBV4-1	TRBJ1-2	NA	CASTSGGGARHYGYTF
TRBV6-1	TRBJ2-2	NA	CASSDGQGRELFF
TRBV4-3	TRBJ1-5	NA	CASSQDAQGNQPQHF
TRBV5-1	TRBJ2-1	NA	CASSIGLVSYNEQFF
TRBV10-3	TRBJ2-1	NA	CATLRQGLGDEQFF
TRBV28	TRBJ2-1	NA	CASRNQGSLHNEQFF
TRBV6-7	TRBJ1-5	NA	CASPSRGGHQPQHF
TRBV4-3	TRBJ2-4	few	CASSQDGGSGGGNIQYF
TRBV7-2	TRBJ2-2	NA	CASSLRAVNTGELFF
TRBV29-1	TRBJ2-1	NA	CSVEPLERGYNEQFF
TRBV18	TRBJ1-4	NA	CASSETGINEKLFF
TRBV10-3	TRBJ2-3	NA	CAISVGGFTDTQYF
TRBV18	TRBJ2-2	few	CASSPGQNTGELFF
TRBV5-6	TRBJ2-7	NA	CASSSPGGTGAYEQYF
TRBV6-1	TRBJ2-2	NA	CASSEASGSTGELFF
TRBV27	TRBJ2-1	NA	CASSLVAGSRYNEQFF
TRBV9	TRBJ2-7	NA	CASSRQGQTYEQYF
TRBV7-9	TRBJ1-4	NA	CSSSLELAREKLFF
TRBV7-2	TRBJ2-7	once	CASSPGQGYNLMEQYF
TRBV28	TRBJ1-5	NA	CASSSPRQPQHF
TRBV7-8	TRBJ1-5	NA	CASSFWDRSYSNQPQHF
TRBV7-6	TRBJ1-1	NA	CASSLAGQGQNTEAFF
TRBV30	TRBJ2-7	few	CAWTETGEEQYF
TRBV12-1	TRBJ2-7	NA	CASSTPSGSHYEQYF
TRBV29-1	TRBJ2-7	NA	CSFQFGGEQYF